Each of the 32 T cell receptor beta chains below was sequenced from the same sample in a study of blood T cell repertoires in COVID-19. Sequenced by immunoSEQ multiplex PCR; TCRdb stores in-frame clones only, minus some. The data contain around 360,000 clones, approximately 84% of them seen just once; the ten biggest clones take up 2.5% to 3.5%. Sequencing was performed on PBMCs or T cells enriched from blood (not recorded which). These receptors were taken from a woman aged 25 to 45 who had recovered from COVID-19.

The chain links TRBV11-2 to TRBJ1-3; D is uncertain. The CDR3 loop spans 12 amino acids. Germline CDR1 and CDR2: SGHAT and FQNNGV. Deletions cut 4 bases from V and 4 bases from J, with 5 bases between. The CDR3 DNA follows: TGTGCCAGCAGCTCCGGGGGAAACACCATATATTTT. It codes for CASSSGGNTIYF.

The rearrangement links TRBV6-1 to TRBJ2-7; TRBD1 is a possible D gene (6 bases). Germline V CDR1 and CDR2: MNHNS, SASEGT. V lost 2 bases, J lost 4 bases, and 9 bases lay in between. This CDR3 has 13 residues. The CDR3 protein is CASSERDTYEQYF. The CDR3 region has the DNA TGTGCCAGCAGTGAAAGGGACACTTACGAGCAGTACTTC.

V and J are TRBV27 and TRBJ1-3; D is undetermined. Germline CDR1 reads MNHEY; CDR2 reads SMNVEV (reference sequence). V gave up 10 bases and J gave up 3 bases, with 7 bases separating them. The CDR3 extends over 11 amino acids. The CDR3 DNA is TGTGCCACCCGGGGTGGAAACACCATATATTTT. Encoded protein: CATRGGNTIYF.

The chain employs TRBV28 and TRBJ2-7; a weak D match, TRBD1 (5 bases). The V end lost 5 bases, the J end lost 1 base, and 15 bases lay between the germline ends. Looked up from germline, CDR1 is MDHEN and CDR2 is SYDVKM. This CDR3 has 15 amino acids. The CDR3 protein is CASSKTAFLSYEQYF. In nucleotides, the CDR3 is TGTGCCAGCAGTAAGACAGCCTTCCTATCCTACGAGCAGTACTTC.

The rearrangement joins TRBV5-6 to TRBJ2-3, with TRBD2 matching over 10 bases. Unmatched junction bases numbered 3, after V lost 4 bases and J lost 1 base. The CDR3 sequence is 15 residues long. Germline V gene sequence: CDR1 SGHDT, CDR2 YYEEEE. CDR3 in amino acids: CASSLGLAGTDTQYF. DNA of the CDR3: TGTGCCAGCAGCCTCGGACTAGCGGGCACAGATACGCAGTATTTT.

This clone was detected only a few times. At the DNA level, this CDR3 is encoded by other sequences in the same sample as well. The V gene is TRBV6-5, the J gene TRBJ1-1; 7 nucleotides line up with TRBD1. CDR3 length: 15 residues. V lost 0 bases, J lost 3 bases, and 4 bases stayed unmatched. CDR1 and CDR2 (germline): MNHEY, SVGAGI. The CDR3 DNA reads TGTGCCAGCAGTTACTCCAGGACAGGTGACACTGAAGCTTTCTTT. Amino acids: CASSYSRTGDTEAFF.

The V call is TRBV2, the J call TRBJ2-2, with 9 bases identical to TRBD2. CDR1 is SNHLY and CDR2 is FYNNEI in the germline V gene. V lost 6 bases to trimming and J lost 5 bases; unmatched junction nucleotides: 4. The CDR3 is 14 amino acids. CDR3 loop: CASRRLAETGELFF. The CDR3 DNA is TGTGCCAGCAGAAGACTAGCGGAGACCGGGGAGCTGTTTTTT.

The chain is built from TRBV18 and TRBJ1-1; TRBD1 agrees at 7 bases. Trimming at V came to 1 base and at J to 3 bases, leaving 5 bases not matched to a gene. The CDR3 spans 15 residues. CDR1 and CDR2 from the germline V gene are KGHSH and LQKENI. CDR3 in DNA: TGTGCCAGCTCACCACGAGACAGGGTGGACACTGAAGCTTTCTTT. Translated, it gives CASSPRDRVDTEAFF.

The chain carries TRBV5-6 and TRBJ1-2, with TRBD1 matching 7 bases. Germline trimming cut 4 bases from V and 0 bases from J; bases unmatched to any gene: 12. CDR1 is SGHDT, CDR2 YYEEEE, per germline. This CDR3 has 17 residues. The CDR3 reads CASSTSQDRATNYGYTF. DNA for the CDR3: TGTGCCAGCAGCACAAGCCAAGACAGGGCGACTAACTATGGCTACACCTTC.

The chain has TRBV27 and TRBJ2-7; tentatively, D is TRBD2 (6 bases). Germline loops: CDR1 MNHEY, CDR2 SMNVEV (reference sequence). The V gene lost 2 bases and the J gene lost 5 bases, with 22 bases spanning the gap. There are 17 residues in the CDR3. As DNA, the CDR3 is TGTGCCAGCAGTTTAACGGGAGTCGGCTTCGACACCCACGAGCAGTACTTC. This gives the protein CASSLTGVGFDTHEQYF.

The chain employs TRBV28 and TRBJ2-1, with 11 bases matching TRBD2. The CDR3 contains 15 residues. With V trimmed by 6 bases and J by 6 bases, 7 bases remained unmatched. Germline V gives CDR1 MDHEN, CDR2 SYDVKM. CDR3 in DNA: TGTGCCAGCAGCTACTTAGCGGGAGGGTTCAATGAGCAGTTCTTC. Encoded protein: CASSYLAGGFNEQFF.

This clone has just one count. The chain is built from TRBV2 and TRBJ2-1; 9 bases agree with TRBD2. The trim removed 6 bases at V and 0 bases at J, leaving 6 bases unmatched. The CDR3 loop spans 16 amino acids. CDR1 is SNHLY, CDR2 FYNNEI, per germline. CDR3 in amino acids: CASRKGSGSSYNEQFF. The CDR3 DNA is TGTGCCAGCAGGAAGGGTAGCGGGAGCTCCTACAATGAGCAGTTCTTC.

The rearrangement joins TRBV4-1 to TRBJ1-1; no firm D call. V dropped 1 base and J dropped 4 bases, with 10 bases sitting between them. Germline CDR1 MGHRA, CDR2 YSYEKL. The CDR3 has 14 amino acids. CDR3: CASSQAQRSTEAFF. For the CDR3, the DNA is TGCGCCAGCAGCCAAGCACAAAGGAGCACTGAAGCTTTCTTT.

V is TRBV5-1 and J is TRBJ2-2, with a possible D match to TRBD2 (6 bases). The CDR3 totals 15 residues. Trimming stripped 0 bases from V and 6 bases from J, with 12 bases between. From germline, CDR1 is SGHRS and CDR2 YFSETQ. This CDR3 is CASSLVGGIAGELFF. The CDR3, as DNA: TGCGCCAGCAGCTTGGTTGGCGGGATCGCCGGGGAGCTGTTTTTT.

The sample holds a few counts of this clone. Other DNA sequences from this sample encode an identical CDR3 as well. The rearrangement joins TRBV11-2 to TRBJ1-1; the D gene is possibly TRBD1 (5 bases). This CDR3 region has 13 residues. V was pared by 3 bases and J by 1 base, with 6 bases between. CDR1 and CDR2 from the germline V gene are SGHAT and FQNNGV. CDR3 sequence: CASSFGGNTEAFF. CDR3 nucleotides: TGTGCCAGCAGCTTCGGGGGGAACACTGAAGCTTTCTTT. The variable domain in full, completed from reference TRBV11-2 and TRBJ1-1, reads EAGVAQSPRYKIIEKRQSVAFWCNPISGHATLYWYQQILGQGPKLLIQFQNNGVVDDSQLPKDRFSAERLKGVDSTLKIQPAKLEDSAVYLCASSFGGNTEAFFGQGTRLTVV.

The chain uses TRBV10-3 and TRBJ2-7; 7 bases map to TRBD1. V gave up 3 bases and J gave up 0 bases; unmatched junction bases: 20. The CDR3 covers 20 residues. Germline CDR1 and CDR2: ENHRY and SYGVKD. In DNA form, the CDR3 reads TGTGCCATCAGTGACGTACCAGGGGGAAACGGTGCAGCCAACTCCTACGAGCAGTACTTC. Residues: CAISDVPGGNGAANSYEQYF.

This chain uses TRBV4-1 with TRBJ1-5, with 7 bases fitting TRBD1. Germline V CDR1 and CDR2: MGHRA, YSYEKL. J lost 6 bases, V lost 0 bases, and 8 bases had no gene match. The CDR3 has 16 residues. CDR3 sequence reads: CASSQEEGGLVQPQHF. The CDR3, as DNA: TGCGCCAGCAGCCAAGAGGAAGGGGGCTTGGTTCAGCCCCAGCATTTT.

The CDR3 coding sequence is TGTGCCTGGAGTGGACCGGGACAAAAGGGATCCAATGAAAAACTGTTTTTT. It translates to CAWSGPGQKGSNEKLFF. The chain employs TRBV30 and TRBJ1-4; D perhaps matches TRBD1 (6 bases). This CDR3 is built from 17 residues. Trimming removed 1 base from V and 5 bases from J, with 20 bases in between. The V gene's germline CDR1 is GTSNPN and CDR2 SVGIG (reference sequence).

The rearrangement links TRBV21-1 to TRBJ2-1; the table assigns TRBD2, which was not confirmed against the DNA. TRBV21-1 is a recognized pseudogene. The CDR3 consists of 18 residues. The CDR3 spells CASRYPGTSGRSNNEQFF. The CDR3 coding sequence is TGTGCCAGCAGGTACCCCGGGACTAGCGGGAGGTCCAACAATGAGCAGTTCTTC.

J is TRBJ2-3 and V is TRBV5-1; 15 bases map to TRBD2. The CDR3 runs to 17 residues. J gave up 4 bases and V 4 bases, and 7 bases lay outside the gene matches. The germline V gene encodes CDR1 SGHRS and CDR2 YFSETQ. CDR3 DNA sequence: TGCGCCAGCAGCACGGGACTAGCGGGGGGCGGGCCAGATACGCAGTATTTT. Translating gives CASSTGLAGGGPDTQYF.

This clone was counted between two and nine times. The V call is TRBV7-2, the J call TRBJ1-4; TRBD1 matches 7 bases. The CDR3 spans 15 residues. J gave up 6 bases and V 0 bases, and 4 bases lay outside the gene matches. Germline V gene data show CDR1 as SGHTA and CDR2 as FQGNSA. This chain's CDR3 is CASSLAQGQYEKLFF. For the CDR3, the DNA is TGTGCCAGCAGCTTAGCGCAGGGACAGTATGAAAAACTGTTTTTT.

V gene TRBV28 combines with J gene TRBJ2-3; 10 bases line up with TRBD2. Looked up from germline, CDR1 is MDHEN and CDR2 is SYDVKM. V dropped 5 bases and J dropped 2; count of bases not matched to a gene: 4. CDR3 length: 15 amino acids. Written as DNA, the CDR3 is TGTGCCAGCAGTCCTCTAGCGGGAGACACAGATACGCAGTATTTT. Protein sequence: CASSPLAGDTDTQYF.

The rearrangement links TRBV30 to TRBJ2-1; TRBD2 matches 11 bases. Trimming at V came to 1 base and at J to 10 bases, leaving 3 bases not matched to a gene. CDR1 GTSNPN and CDR2 SVGIG come from the germline V gene (reference sequence). This CDR3 spans 13 amino acids. CDR3 sequence: CAWSGSGGAEQFF. In DNA form, the CDR3 reads TGTGCCTGGAGTGGTAGCGGGGGGGCCGAGCAGTTCTTC.

This chain connects TRBV7-9 to TRBJ1-6; 8 bases agree with TRBD1. CDR1 SEHNR and CDR2 FQNEAQ come from the germline V gene (reference sequence). The CDR3 contains 15 residues. V was clipped by 5 bases and J by 6 bases; unmatched bases: 6. Here the CDR3 reads CASSQGQGGNSPLHF. In DNA, the CDR3 is TGTGCCAGCAGCCAAGGACAGGGCGGTAATTCACCCCTCCACTTT.

The chain uses TRBV28 and TRBJ2-2, with D perhaps matching TRBD2 (7 bases). From germline, CDR1 is MDHEN and CDR2 SYDVKM. V was cut by 5 bases and J by 7 bases, with 17 bases left in between. There are 15 residues in the CDR3. The CDR3 is CASSHLEGGIGELFF. CDR3 coding DNA: TGTGCCAGCAGTCACTTAGAGGGGGGGATCGGGGAGCTGTTTTTT.

The chain uses TRBV11-2 and TRBJ2-1, with 11 bases fitting TRBD2. Trimming removed 5 bases from V and 0 bases from J; junction bases left unmatched: 12. The CDR3 consists of 19 residues. The germline V gene encodes CDR1 SGHAT and CDR2 FQNNGV. The CDR3 loop reads CASSLGLAGGVDSYNEQFF. The CDR3, as DNA: TGTGCCAGCAGCCTAGGGTTAGCGGGAGGGGTCGACTCCTACAATGAGCAGTTCTTC. Variable domain in full (rest from reference TRBV11-2 and TRBJ2-1): EAGVAQSPRYKIIEKRQSVAFWCNPISGHATLYWYQQILGQGPKLLIQFQNNGVVDDSQLPKDRFSAERLKGVDSTLKIQPAKLEDSAVYLCASSLGLAGGVDSYNEQFFGPGTRLTVL.

This chain links TRBV11-2 with TRBJ2-2; 8 positions agree with TRBD2. Germline V gives CDR1 SGHAT, CDR2 FQNNGV. The CDR3 has 17 residues. V lost 0 bases to trimming and J lost 4 bases; unmatched junction nucleotides: 7. In DNA form, the CDR3 reads TGTGCCAGCAGCTTAGATTTCAGCGGGAGTACCACCGGGGAGCTGTTTTTT. Translating it yields CASSLDFSGSTTGELFF.

This sequence joins TRBV20-1 and TRBJ2-7; possibly TRBD1 for D (5 bases). V was cut by 3 bases and J by 4 bases, with 16 bases left in between. CDR3 size: 14 residues. The germline V gene has CDR1 DFQATT and CDR2 SNEGSKA (reference sequence). The chain's CDR3 is CSASEPGKSYEQYF. The CDR3 DNA reads TGCAGTGCTAGTGAGCCAGGGAAGTCGTACGAGCAGTACTTC.

This chain uses TRBV27 with TRBJ1-1; TRBD1 might be the D (5 bases). The CDR3 is 15 amino acids. Between the trimmed V and J ends, which lost 6 bases and 3 bases, there was a span of 17 bases. From germline, CDR1 is MNHEY and CDR2 SMNVEV (reference sequence). The CDR3 sequence is CASRTFRELDTEAFF. CDR3 bases: TGTGCCAGCAGGACCTTCAGGGAATTAGACACTGAAGCTTTCTTT.

This rearrangement joins TRBV7-4 to TRBJ2-7; 11 bases fit TRBD1. The CDR3 has 14 residues. Losses at the gene ends were 5 bases for V and 2 bases for J; bases not matched to a gene: 2. Germline V gene sequence: CDR1 SGHVT, CDR2 SQSDAQ. The CDR3 DNA sequence: TGTGCCAGCAGCCCGGGACAGGGGGCCTACGAGCAGTACTTC. This gives the protein CASSPGQGAYEQYF.

The CDR3 DNA sequence: TGTGCCAGCAGCCAAGTGATGAGGGAACTACAGAATGAGCAGTTCTTC. The encoded protein is CASSQVMRELQNEQFF. The V and J genes are TRBV4-2 and TRBJ2-1, with D maybe TRBD2 (5 bases). Germline loops: CDR1 LGHNA, CDR2 YNFKEQ. V dropped 1 base and J dropped 7 bases, with 17 bases sitting between them. The CDR3 is 16 residues long.

The rearrangement joins TRBV10-3 to TRBJ2-5; D is uncertain. Germline CDR1 ENHRY, CDR2 SYGVKD. The ends were cut back, 2 bases at V and 1 base at J, with 2 bases in the middle. This CDR3 has 12 amino acids. The CDR3 nucleotides read TGTGCCATCAGTGAGCGCCAAGAGACCCAGTACTTC. Translating it yields CAISERQETQYF.